The 16 T cell receptor beta chains below were found in one sample sequenced in a study of CD8 T cells in Susac syndrome. An input of roughly 0.5 to 1 ug of RNA was subjected to reverse transcription using random hexamers. One entry per CDR3 protein, called by TCRdb with MiXCR from the immunoSEQ multiplex PCR reads. The repertoire holds about 53,000 distinct CDR3 sequences, with 95% as singletons. The sequenced material came from CD8+ T cells from PBMCs. The source is a human donor with Susac syndrome.

The chain links TRBV9 to TRBJ1-2; TRBD1 aligns across 7 bases. From germline, CDR1 is SGDLS and CDR2 YYNGEE. The CDR3 is 16 residues long. J lost 2 bases, V lost 0 bases, and 7 bases had no gene match. The CDR3 coding sequence is TGTGCCAGCAGCGTAGCCGGGGACAGTGGGAACTATGGCTACACCTTC. Encoded protein: CASSVAGDSGNYGYTF.

The rearrangement uses TRBV20-1 and TRBJ2-6; 12 positions agree with TRBD2. V was clipped by 4 bases and J by 2 bases; unmatched bases: 3. CDR3 length: 16 amino acids. Germline CDR1 DFQATT, CDR2 SNEGSKA (reference sequence). The CDR3 region is CSATLAGGPGANVLTF. The CDR3 region has the DNA TGCAGTGCTACCCTAGCGGGGGGGCCTGGGGCCAACGTCCTGACTTTC.

In DNA, the CDR3 is TGTGCCAGCAGCCACGGGGGGACTGGGGCCAACGTCCTGACTTTC. The encoded protein is CASSHGGTGANVLTF. The chain links TRBV7-3 to TRBJ2-6; TRBD2 aligns across 7 bases. Germline V gene sequence: CDR1 SGHTA, CDR2 FQGTGA. V was clipped by 5 bases and J by 2 bases; unmatched bases: 3. The CDR3 extends over 15 amino acids.

CDR3 DNA: TGTGCCAGCAGCGTAGACGTGGGGGCTAGCGGGTACAATGAGCAGTTCTTC. As protein: CASSVDVGASGYNEQFF. V gene TRBV9 combines with J gene TRBJ2-1, with TRBD2 matching over 8 bases. CDR1 SGDLS and CDR2 YYNGEE come from the germline V gene. This CDR3 spans 17 amino acids. V lost 0 bases, J lost 4 bases, and 9 bases stayed unmatched.

The chain joins TRBV6-5 to TRBJ2-7, with TRBD1 identical over 7 bases. This CDR3 comprises 16 residues. Germline-derived CDR1 and CDR2 are MNHEY and SVGAGI. V was pared by 0 bases and J by 3 bases, with 8 bases of the junction left unmatched. Here the CDR3 DNA reads TGTGCCAGCAGTTACTCGTTAAGGGACAGCTACTACGAGCAGTACTTC. Encoded protein: CASSYSLRDSYYEQYF.

The gene calls are TRBV5-1 and TRBJ2-3; 7 positions match TRBD1. With 4 bases clipped from V and 2 bases from J, the junction kept 7 bases outside the gene matches. Germline V gene lookup returns CDR1 SGHRS and CDR2 YFSETQ. The CDR3 totals 15 residues. CDR3 in amino acids: CASSQRQGHTDTQYF. CDR3 nucleotide sequence: TGCGCCAGCAGCCAGAGACAGGGACACACAGATACGCAGTATTTT.

V and J are TRBV11-2 and TRBJ2-1; no definite D call. The CDR3 loop spans 12 amino acids. V gave up 3 bases and J gave up 5 bases, with 5 bases separating them. Germline V gene data show CDR1 as SGHAT and CDR2 as FQNNGV. This CDR3 is CASSFQDNEQFF. CDR3 bases: TGTGCCAGCAGCTTCCAGGACAATGAGCAGTTCTTC.

The gene calls are TRBV29-1 and TRBJ2-7; 10 nucleotides match TRBD2. Looked up from germline, CDR1 is SQVTM and CDR2 is ANQGSEA. Trimming at V came to 7 bases and at J to 7 bases, leaving 16 bases not matched to a gene. This CDR3 has 15 amino acids. Written as DNA, the CDR3 is TGCAGCGCGGGCGGCCGGCTAGCGGGGGAATCGGAGCAGTACTTC. Protein sequence: CSAGGRLAGESEQYF.

This chain connects TRBV5-4 to TRBJ2-4; D remains ambiguous. The CDR3 covers 12 residues. The germline V gene has CDR1 SGHNT and CDR2 YYREEE (reference sequence). V was trimmed by 4 bases and J by 5 bases, leaving 7 bases between them. The chain's CDR3 is CASSIGENIQYF. CDR3 DNA: TGTGCCAGCAGCATTGGGGAAAACATTCAGTACTTC.

The chain joins TRBV30 to TRBJ2-7, with TRBD1 matching over 7 bases. The CDR3 loop spans 14 amino acids. Trimming removed 0 bases from V and 2 bases from J; junction bases left unmatched: 4. The germline gives CDR1 GTSNPN, CDR2 SVGIG (reference sequence). CDR3 nucleotide sequence: TGTGCCTGGAGTGTCAGCGACAGGGCCTACGAGCAGTACTTC. As protein: CAWSVSDRAYEQYF.

This rearrangement joins TRBV2 to TRBJ2-4, with D unresolved. Trimming took off 6 bases at V and 0 bases at J, with 18 bases between the two ends. Per germline, CDR1 SNHLY and CDR2 FYNNEI. This CDR3 is built from 17 residues. CDR3 nucleotides: TGTGCCAGCAGCGAGGCAGAGATACGTGTAGCCAAAAACATTCAGTACTTC. As protein: CASSEAEIRVAKNIQYF.

The chain joins TRBV6-5 to TRBJ2-7, with D perhaps TRBD1 (6 bases). CDR3 length equals 12 residues. V lost 6 bases and J 5 bases, leaving 11 bases between the germline ends. In germline, CDR1 is MNHEY, CDR2 SVGAGI. The CDR3 region is CASRPRGDEQYF. CDR3 coding DNA: TGTGCCAGCAGGCCCAGGGGTGACGAGCAGTACTTC.

The V call is TRBV7-9, the J call TRBJ2-7, with 7 bases matching TRBD1. The CDR3 spans 13 residues. V dropped 5 bases and J dropped 4; count of bases not matched to a gene: 5. CDR1 is SEHNR and CDR2 is FQNEAQ in the germline V gene (reference sequence). The CDR3, as DNA: TGTGCCAGCAGCCCGAGACAGGGTTACGAGCAGTACTTC. Translation: CASSPRQGYEQYF.

This chain links TRBV27 with TRBJ2-3, with a tentative D call TRBD2 (5 bases). CDR3 length: 14 residues. Germline-derived CDR1 and CDR2 are MNHEY and SMNVEV (reference sequence). V was shortened by 2 bases and J by 5 bases, with 11 bases between the two germline ends. The CDR3 loop reads CASSLVSRGDTQYF. The CDR3 DNA is TGTGCCAGCAGTTTAGTTAGTCGGGGAGATACGCAGTATTTT.

The chain joins TRBV12-3 or TRBV12-4 to TRBJ2-3, with 13 bases matching TRBD2. CDR3 length equals 16 residues. Trimming removed 5 bases from V and 6 bases from J; junction bases left unmatched: 8. CDR3 sequence: CASSRLLAGGRDTQYF. The CDR3 DNA reads TGTGCCAGCAGTCGACTACTAGCGGGGGGGCGGGATACGCAGTATTTT.

V and J are TRBV7-2 and TRBJ1-1; no reliable D call. The CDR3 totals 17 residues. CDR1 SGHTA and CDR2 FQGNSA come from the germline V gene. V was clipped by 1 base and J by 4 bases, with 19 bases between them. The CDR3 DNA follows: TGTGCCAGCAGCTTAGGGACGCGAGCGGTTCGGGTCACTGAAGCTTTCTTT. This translates into CASSLGTRAVRVTEAFF.